The rows below give T cell receptor beta chains drawn from one sample of a study of T cell repertoires in cytomegalovirus infection. In TCRdb, the reads were re-called with MiXCR into one record per CDR3 protein. The table shows around 740,000 distinct CDR3 sequences, with 35% occurring only once. Material for sequencing was PBMCs. These receptors all stem from a human donor in good health (CMV status not recorded). Some clones in this sample may be carry-over from other donors' samples. Each CDR3 is given with its conserved first and last residue. The D gene is left open where the match is weak. Size is stated for part of the rows, as once, few or many counts, or as a class when the clone is expanded.

TRBJ1-4	-	-	TRBV20-1	TGCAGTGCCATCCCGTCAGATGAAAAACTGTTTTTT	CSAIPSDEKLFF
TRBJ2-5	-	TRBD1	TRBV28	TGTGCCAGCAGTCCTCGGACAGGGCAGCGAGGGACCCAGTACTTC	CASSPRTGQRGTQYF
TRBJ2-3	-	TRBD2	TRBV19	TGTGCCAGTAGTATAGATCCCGGGACTAGCGGGAGAAGAGGGGGTAATACGCAGTATTTT	CASSIDPGTSGRRGGNTQYF
TRBJ2-7	-	TRBD2	TRBV20-1	TGCAGTGCTAGGCGGGAGGGCCGTTACGAGCAGTACTTC	CSARREGRYEQYF
TRBJ1-5	few	-	TRBV4-1	TGCGCCAGCAGCCCGCCCCCTCCAGGGTATCAGCCCCAGCATTTT	CASSPPPPGYQPQHF
TRBJ1-1	once	-	TRBV5-6	TGTGCCAGCAGCTGGAGGGCAGGGACGTACACTGAAGCTTTCTTT	CASSWRAGTYTEAFF
TRBJ2-2	-	-	TRBV6-2/TRBV6-3	TGTGCCAGCAGGAGACGACTAGGTGACACCGGGGAGCTGTTTTTT	CASRRRLGDTGELFF
TRBJ2-1	-	TRBD1	TRBV7-7	TGTGCTAGCAGCTTCCCAAGGAGGGACAGGGGGTTCTTC	CASSFPRRDRGFF
TRBJ2-7	-	-	TRBV7-8	TGTGCCAGCAGCTTAAGCTACGAGAAGTACTTC	CASSLSYEKYF
TRBJ1-2	-	-	TRBV4-1	TGCGCCAGCAGCCCAGCAACACCGCGGCGGGGCTACACCTTC	CASSPATPRRGYTF
TRBJ2-7	-	TRBD2	TRBV29-1	TGCAGCGTTGGACTAGCGGGAGTTGGCGAGCAGTACTTC	CSVGLAGVGEQYF
TRBJ2-1	many	TRBD1	TRBV7-2	TGTGCCAGCAGCTCCAAGACAGGGAGTAATGAGCAGTTCTTC	CASSSKTGSNEQFF
TRBJ2-3	few	-	TRBV7-2	TGTGCCAGCAGCCAGTCCCCCAGGGGTCGATCAGATACGCAGTATTTT	CASSQSPRGRSDTQYF
TRBJ1-5	few	-	TRBV6-5	TGTGCCAGCAGTTACAGGGTAGGCAGCAATCAGCCCCAGCATTTT	CASSYRVGSNQPQHF
TRBJ2-5	-	-	TRBV6-1	TGTGCCAGCAGTGAAATGTGGGAGACCCATTACTTC	CASSEMWETHYF
TRBJ1-1	many	-	TRBV7-2	TGTGCCAGCAGCTTAATCGGGGAAGGGAACACTGAAGCTTTCTTT	CASSLIGEGNTEAFF
TRBJ2-1	-	TRBD2	TRBV7-2	TGTGCCAGCAGCTCCGGGACTAGCGGGAGTAGAAACGATGAGCAGTTCTTC	CASSSGTSGSRNDEQFF
TRBJ1-1	-	TRBD1	TRBV7-2	TGTGCCAGCAGCCCGGACAGGGTGGGTTTGGCTTTCTTT	CASSPDRVGLAFF
TRBJ2-3	-	TRBD2	TRBV27	TGTGCCAGCAGTTTTAATAGCGGGAGATCAGATACGCAGTATTTT	CASSFNSGRSDTQYF
TRBJ2-3	-	-	TRBV7-9	TGTGCCAGCATCCCCGCCTGGGAGCAAGATACGCAGTATTTT	CASIPAWEQDTQYF
TRBJ2-5	few	-	TRBV12-3/TRBV12-4	TGTGCCAGCATCCTCGGCCCGCGGTTACAAGAGACCCAGTACTTC	CASILGPRLQETQYF
TRBJ2-1	few	-	TRBV11-2	TGTGCCAGCAGCTCCCGGGCCCCAGGGCTAGGCGATGAGCAGTTCTTC	CASSSRAPGLGDEQFF
TRBJ2-7	-	-	TRBV28	TGTGCCAGCAGTACGTTACAGGGCGAGCAGTACTTC	CASSTLQGEQYF
TRBJ2-3	many	TRBD2	TRBV5-5	TGTGCCAGCAGCTTGGTAGGAGGGCGGGGGGACTACACAGATACGCAGTATTTT	CASSLVGGRGDYTDTQYF
TRBJ1-1	-	-	TRBV12-3/TRBV12-4	TGTGCCAGCAAGGGGACGGCAGCCGCTGAAGCTTTCTTT	CASKGTAAAEAFF
TRBJ1-1	-	-	TRBV6-1	TGTGCCAGCAGTGGCCTCGCCCGGAACACTGAAGCTTTCTTT	CASSGLARNTEAFF
TRBJ2-1	once	-	TRBV7-7	TGTGCTAGCAGCCCTCGGAGGACGTTAAGCTCCTACAATGAGCAGTTCTTC	CASSPRRTLSSYNEQFF